Each of the 27 T cell receptor beta chains below was sequenced from the same sample in a study of identical twins. TCRdb re-derived calls from the 5' RACE reads in MiXCR, one entry per CDR3 protein. The table lists 420,000 or so distinct CDR3 sequences, about 18% of them singletons, with 10% to 15% in the top ten. Sequencing was performed on naive T cells sorted from blood. These receptors originate from a man aged 45 to 65 in good health.

This clonotype was seen a few times. V usage is TRBV7-9 and J usage is TRBJ1-4; D gene unclear. V was clipped by 6 bases and J by 4 bases, with 18 bases between them. From germline, CDR1 is SEHNR and CDR2 FQNEAQ (reference sequence). This CDR3 contains 16 residues. This CDR3 reads CASRASGGGYNEKLFF. CDR3 nucleotides: TGTGCCAGCAGGGCCTCGGGAGGCGGCTATAATGAAAAACTGTTTTTT.

The chain couples TRBV6-2 or TRBV6-3 to TRBJ1-6; perhaps TRBD1 as D (5 bases). Looked up from germline, CDR1 is MNHEY and CDR2 is SVGEGT. The ends were cut back, 8 bases at V and 0 bases at J, with 14 bases in the middle. The CDR3 has 16 residues. Here the CDR3 reads CASSRTLSSYNSPLHF. CDR3 nucleotides: TGTGCCAGCTCCCGGACACTCAGCTCCTATAATTCACCCCTCCACTTT.

The V call is TRBV20-1, the J call TRBJ2-5; unclear D gene. CDR3 length: 17 amino acids. Trimming took off 6 bases at V and 9 bases at J, with 32 bases between the two ends. The germline V gene has CDR1 DFQATT and CDR2 SNEGSKA (reference sequence). The CDR3 protein is CSATLGSILDRRKAQYF. CDR3 sequence (DNA): TGCAGTGCAACCCTCGGCTCGATCTTGGACCGTCGAAAGGCCCAGTACTTC.

There are a few counts of this clonotype. V gene TRBV14 combines with J gene TRBJ2-1; TRBD1 matches 7 bases. The CDR3 runs 15 residues. Germline values: CDR1 SGHDN, CDR2 FVKESK. Trimming at V came to 1 base and at J to 7 bases, leaving 7 bases not matched to a gene. CDR3 sequence: CASSQAWGRGNEQFF. CDR3 DNA sequence: TGTGCCAGCAGCCAAGCCTGGGGCAGGGGGAATGAGCAGTTCTTC.

The chain is built from TRBV4-3 and TRBJ2-7; no clear D gene. The V end was cut by 4 bases, the J end by 6 bases, with 16 bases between. The germline V gene has CDR1 LGHNA and CDR2 YSLEER. The CDR3 loop spans 14 amino acids. The CDR3 DNA reads as TGCGCCAGCAGCCTCGAGTGGGTGTCACGCGAGCAGTACTTC. Its translation: CASSLEWVSREQYF.

The sample holds a few counts of this clonotype. The chain has TRBV20-1 and TRBJ2-7; D is tentatively TRBD1 or TRBD2 (6 bases each). This CDR3 has 11 amino acids. Germline-derived CDR1 and CDR2 are DFQATT and SNEGSKA (reference sequence). Trimming left V 7 bases short and J 3 bases short, with 10 bases between. This CDR3 is CSVGGYYEQYF. The CDR3 DNA reads TGCAGTGTAGGGGGGTACTACGAGCAGTACTTC.

This clonotype was found many times. The V and J genes are TRBV4-3 and TRBJ2-7, with 11 nucleotides matching TRBD2. Trimming removed 2 bases from V and 0 bases from J; junction bases left unmatched: 9. The CDR3 length is 18 residues. Germline assignment: CDR1 LGHNA and CDR2 YSLEER. The CDR3 spells CASSQRLAGGQSSYEQYF. The DNA of the CDR3 is TGCGCCAGCAGCCAACGTCTAGCGGGGGGTCAGAGCTCCTACGAGCAGTACTTC.

The genes are TRBV4-3 and TRBJ2-2; unclear D gene. Trimming stripped 0 bases from V and 4 bases from J, with 6 bases between. The CDR3 is 14 residues long. The germline V gene encodes CDR1 LGHNA and CDR2 YSLEER. CDR3 residues: CASSQEGSTGELFF. CDR3 nucleotides: TGCGCCAGCAGCCAAGAGGGCTCCACCGGGGAGCTGTTTTTT.

The chain carries TRBV30 and TRBJ2-3; 11 bases map to TRBD1. V lost 8 bases to trimming and J lost 1 base; unmatched junction nucleotides: 5. There are 14 residues in the CDR3. Germline V gives CDR1 GTSNPN, CDR2 SVGIG (reference sequence). DNA for the CDR3: TGTGCCAGTGGACAGGGGGCCGGCACAGATACGCAGTATTTT. Translation: CASGQGAGTDTQYF. Based on the CDR3 plus reference TRBV30 and TRBJ2-3, the full variable domain is SQTIHQWPATLVQPVGSPLSLECTVEGTSNPNLYWYRQAAGRGLQLLFYSVGIGQISSEVPQNLSASRPQDRQFILSSKKLLLSDSGFYLCASGQGAGTDTQYFGPGTRLTVL.

This clonotype was detected ten times or more. The chain has TRBV5-1 and TRBJ2-5; D unresolved. Germline V gene lookup returns CDR1 SGHRS and CDR2 YFSETQ. The V end was cut by 4 bases, the J end by 4 bases, with 8 bases between. CDR3 size: 12 residues. This chain's CDR3 is CASSLPPETQYF. The CDR3 region has the DNA TGCGCCAGCAGCCTCCCCCCAGAGACCCAGTACTTC.

This clonotype was detected ten times or more. V usage is TRBV9 and J usage is TRBJ2-5; D remains unclear. From germline, CDR1 is SGDLS and CDR2 YYNGEE. The V gene lost 6 bases and the J gene lost 1 base, with 10 bases spanning the gap. The CDR3 length is 13 residues. The CDR3 loop is CASNRQTQETQYF. The DNA for the CDR3 is TGTGCCAGCAACCGACAAACCCAAGAGACCCAGTACTTC.

The gene calls are TRBV27 and TRBJ1-4, with 11 bases that match TRBD1. V was pared by 8 bases and J by 8 bases, with 7 bases of the junction left unmatched. The CDR3 contains 14 residues. Per the germline V gene, CDR1 is MNHEY and CDR2 is SMNVEV (reference sequence). The CDR3 DNA sequence: TGTGCCAGCGGAAGGACAGGGGGCGGCGAAAAACTGTTTTTT. This gives the protein CASGRTGGGEKLFF.

V and J are TRBV13 and TRBJ1-1; D remains ambiguous. The germline V gene has CDR1 PRHDT and CDR2 FYEKMQ (reference sequence). The CDR3 spans 15 residues. Trimming shortened V by 4 bases and J by 1 base, and 13 bases separated the two germline ends. The CDR3 DNA reads TGTGCCAGCAGCTCCACGTCGGCTGGGAACACTGAAGCTTTCTTT. Residues: CASSSTSAGNTEAFF. The whole variable domain, filled in from reference TRBV13 and TRBJ1-1, reads AAGVIQSPRHLIKEKRETATLKCYPIPRHDTVYWYQQGPGQDPQFLISFYEKMQSDKGSIPDRFSAQQFSDYHSELNMSSLELGDSALYFCASSSTSAGNTEAFFGQGTRLTVV.

The V call is TRBV9, the J call TRBJ1-4; no clear D gene. V was trimmed by 4 bases and J by 8 bases, leaving 21 bases between them. This CDR3 region has 16 residues. Germline V gene sequence: CDR1 SGDLS, CDR2 YYNGEE. The CDR3, as DNA: TGTGCCAGCAGCCCATCCCCCGCCCTGGGTTCGGAAAAACTGTTTTTT. It codes for CASSPSPALGSEKLFF.

This clonotype was detected ten times or more. This chain links TRBV4-2 with TRBJ2-4, with D perhaps matching TRBD1 (6 bases). Germline-derived CDR1 and CDR2 are LGHNA and YNFKEQ. Trimming cost V 0 bases and J 3 bases, with 15 bases left between them. The CDR3 has 17 amino acids. The CDR3 nucleotides read TGTGCCAGCAGCCAAGAGTTGGGGGCCACCGACAAAAACATTCAGTACTTC. Its translation: CASSQELGATDKNIQYF.

The chain has TRBV5-6 and TRBJ2-4; D is unclear. The length of the CDR3 is 16 residues. V was pared by 0 bases and J by 0 bases, with 10 bases between. The germline CDR1 and CDR2 sequences are SGHDT and YYEEEE. CDR3 DNA sequence: TGTGCCAGCAGCTTGGGCCTAGTTGAAGCCAAAAACATTCAGTACTTC. It yields the protein CASSLGLVEAKNIQYF.

In this sample, this clonotype turned up a few times. The V and J genes are TRBV20-1 and TRBJ1-2, with a weak D call TRBD1 (6 bases). Germline V gene lookup returns CDR1 DFQATT and CDR2 SNEGSKA (reference sequence). This CDR3 region has 13 residues. The CDR3 reads CRPQGPKNYGYTF. The DNA for the CDR3 is TGCAGGCCCCAGGGGCCCAAGAACTATGGCTACACCTTC.

The rearrangement joins TRBV27 to TRBJ2-7; D gene uncertain. V was shortened by 0 bases and J by 3 bases, with 9 bases between the two germline ends. The CDR3 totals 14 residues. Germline lookup yields CDR1 MNHEY and CDR2 SMNVEV (reference sequence). The chain's CDR3 is CASSLSAQYYEQYF. In DNA, the CDR3 is TGTGCCAGCAGTTTATCGGCGCAATACTACGAGCAGTACTTC.

V gene TRBV15 combines with J gene TRBJ2-7; 8 bases match TRBD2. CDR1 and CDR2 (germline): LNHNV, YYDKDF (reference sequence). The CDR3 contains 16 residues. The trim removed 1 base at V and 3 bases at J, leaving 8 bases unmatched. The CDR3 nucleotides read TGTGCCACCAGCAGAGCGGCTGGGAGCGGGAGCTACGAGCAGTACTTC. As protein: CATSRAAGSGSYEQYF.

There are many counts of this clonotype. This rearrangement joins TRBV9 to TRBJ2-2; D may be TRBD2 (6 bases). The V end lost 0 bases, the J end lost 6 bases, and 9 bases lay between the germline ends. The germline V gene has CDR1 SGDLS and CDR2 YYNGEE. The CDR3 totals 14 residues. The CDR3 region is CASSVEWRAGELFF. The CDR3 DNA reads TGTGCCAGCAGCGTAGAGTGGAGGGCCGGGGAGCTGTTTTTT.

A few counts support this clonotype. V and J are TRBV6-1 and TRBJ2-2; D is unresolved. Germline CDR1 and CDR2: MNHNS and SASEGT. With 4 bases removed from V and 2 bases from J, the gap between germline ends came to 8 bases. The CDR3 totals 14 residues. Written as DNA, the CDR3 is TGTGCCAGCAGTGGAGGCAGAAACACCGGGGAGCTGTTTTTT. Amino acid sequence: CASSGGRNTGELFF.

The chain carries TRBV7-2 and TRBJ1-2; 8 nucleotides match TRBD1. This CDR3 has 15 amino acids. V was clipped by 5 bases and J by 5 bases; unmatched bases: 10. In germline, CDR1 is SGHTA, CDR2 FQGNSA. The CDR3 DNA reads TGTGCCAGCAGCACAGGACAACAGGGGGTGTATGGCTACACCTTC. This translates into CASSTGQQGVYGYTF.

This clonotype was detected many times. The V call is TRBV20-1, the J call TRBJ2-1; TRBD2 agrees at 15 bases. V gave up 6 bases and J gave up 4 bases; unmatched junction bases: 10. This CDR3 comprises 17 residues. The germline V gene has CDR1 DFQATT and CDR2 SNEGSKA (reference sequence). CDR3 in DNA: TGCAGTGCCCAGGGACTAGCGGGGGGCTCCCCGTACAATGAGCAGTTCTTC. It yields the protein CSAQGLAGGSPYNEQFF.

The V call is TRBV6-5, the J call TRBJ1-2; no clear D gene. The CDR3 spans 15 residues. The germline gives CDR1 MNHEY, CDR2 SVGAGI. Trimming cost V 2 bases and J 0 bases, with 10 bases left between them. Here the CDR3 reads CASSYTRKANYGYTF. CDR3 in DNA: TGTGCCAGCAGTTACACGAGGAAAGCTAACTATGGCTACACCTTC.

This clonotype has a handful of counts. This chain uses TRBV12-3 or TRBV12-4 with TRBJ2-5, with D uncertain. The CDR3 runs 14 residues. The V gene lost 5 bases and the J gene lost 5 bases, with 15 bases spanning the gap. As DNA, the CDR3 is TGTGCCAGCAGTCCTTCTAAGGTCGGCGAGACCCAGTACTTC. It translates to CASSPSKVGETQYF.

The sample holds many counts of this clonotype. The chain carries TRBV14 and TRBJ2-7, with D hard to call. Germline CDR1 SGHDN, CDR2 FVKESK. The CDR3 sequence is 15 residues long. V lost 5 bases and J 2 bases, leaving 16 bases between the germline ends. As DNA, the CDR3 is TGTGCCAGCAGCGGACCCACAGCCTGGCCCTACGAGCAGTACTTC. Amino acids: CASSGPTAWPYEQYF.

V gene TRBV10-3 combines with J gene TRBJ2-1, with 9 nucleotides matching TRBD2. The CDR3 length is 15 residues. The J segment lost 3 bases and the V segment lost 6 bases, leaving 6 bases of the junction unmatched. In germline, CDR1 is ENHRY, CDR2 SYGVKD. CDR3 nucleotides: TGTGCCATCAGGGATCTAGCGGGAATCTACAATGAGCAGTTCTTC. Translating it yields CAIRDLAGIYNEQFF.